The source of this T cell receptor (beta chain) is a study of monozygotic twins with inflammatory bowel disease. Study-wide findings and caveats: Neither one strong signal nor one clonotype associated with IBD was supported. It was observed that concordant and discordant twins did not differ in repertoire similarity, possibly given limited power.

Someone took an approximately 2.5 ml blood sample from each of the donors. Template switching incorporated UMIs with a 6-nucleotide sample barcode. TCRdb reprocessed the 5' RACE reads, with one entry per CDR3 protein and no DNA. The table lists fewer than 200,000 distinct CDR3 sequences. Note on this clonotype: Its specificity is unknown.

Germline lookup yields CDR1 DFQATT and CDR2 SNEGSKA (reference sequence). CDR3 length equals 16 residues. The sample was blood. The chain has TRBV20-1 and TRBJ2-2; TCRdb's assignment of TRBD2 cannot be checked, as there is no DNA. This TCR was sampled from a human donor with ulcerative colitis or Crohn's disease, or a healthy co-twin of an affected twin (not recorded which). The CDR3 sequence is CSARDQGGGLGGELFF.